This T cell receptor beta chain was profiled in a study of control samples from healthy donors and cancer patients. This CDR3 is 13 amino acids long. V lost 2 bases to trimming and J lost 5 bases, with 10 bases between them. The V gene's germline CDR1 is GTSNPN and CDR2 SVGIG (reference sequence). The method was immunoSEQ multiplex PCR; TCRdb's version includes in-frame clones alone and lacks a portion of them. The sample has tens of thousands of clones, 91% seen once; the top ten hold roughly 14%. The V and J genes are TRBV30 and TRBJ1-5; D is unclear. The specimen was blood. The TCR sequence derives from a man aged 25 to 40 in good health. CDR3 sequence reads: CAWSSRWDQPQHF. In DNA, the CDR3 is TGTGCCTGGAGTTCACGGTGGGATCAGCCCCAGCATTTT.